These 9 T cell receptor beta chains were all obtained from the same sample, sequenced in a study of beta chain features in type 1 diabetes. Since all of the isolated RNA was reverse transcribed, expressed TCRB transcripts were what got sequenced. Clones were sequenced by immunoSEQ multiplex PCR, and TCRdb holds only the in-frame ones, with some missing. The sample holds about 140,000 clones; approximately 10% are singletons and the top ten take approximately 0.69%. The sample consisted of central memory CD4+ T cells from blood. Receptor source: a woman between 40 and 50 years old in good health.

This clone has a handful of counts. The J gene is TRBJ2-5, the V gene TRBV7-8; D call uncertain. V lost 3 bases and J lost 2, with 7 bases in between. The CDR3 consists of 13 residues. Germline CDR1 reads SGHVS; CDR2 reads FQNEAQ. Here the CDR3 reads CASSFGEQETQYF. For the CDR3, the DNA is TGTGCCAGCAGCTTTGGAGAACAAGAGACCCAGTACTTC.

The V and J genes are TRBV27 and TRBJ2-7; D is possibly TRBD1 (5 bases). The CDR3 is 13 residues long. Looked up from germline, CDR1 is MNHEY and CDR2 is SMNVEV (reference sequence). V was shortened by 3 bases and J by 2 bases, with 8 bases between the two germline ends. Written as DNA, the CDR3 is TGTGCCAGCAGTTTGCAGGGCCCCTACGAGCAGTACTTC. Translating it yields CASSLQGPYEQYF.

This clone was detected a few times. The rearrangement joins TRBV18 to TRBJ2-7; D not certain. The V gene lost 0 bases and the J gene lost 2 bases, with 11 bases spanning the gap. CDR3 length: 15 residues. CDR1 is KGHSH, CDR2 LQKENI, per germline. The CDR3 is CASSPPVRLAYEQYF. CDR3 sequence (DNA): TGTGCCAGCTCACCACCGGTTCGGTTAGCCTACGAGCAGTACTTC.

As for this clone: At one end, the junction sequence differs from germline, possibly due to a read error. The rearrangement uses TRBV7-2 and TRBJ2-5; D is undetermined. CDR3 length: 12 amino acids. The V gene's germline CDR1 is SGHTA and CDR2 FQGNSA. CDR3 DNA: TGTGCCAGCAGCTTAGTAGGAGAGGCCCAGTACTTC. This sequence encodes CASSLVGEAQYF.

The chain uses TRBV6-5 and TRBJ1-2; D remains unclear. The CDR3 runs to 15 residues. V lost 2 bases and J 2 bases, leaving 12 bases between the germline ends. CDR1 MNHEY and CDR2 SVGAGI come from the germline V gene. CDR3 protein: CASSYQSAGNYGYTF. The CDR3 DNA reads TGTGCCAGCAGTTACCAATCGGCCGGGAACTATGGCTACACCTTC.

CDR3 nucleotides: TGCGCCAGCAGAGGAGTGGGCACAGATACGCAGTATTTT. Protein: CASRGVGTDTQYF. The chain is built from TRBV5-1 and TRBJ2-3; D not certain. Germline assignment: CDR1 SGHRS and CDR2 YFSETQ. This CDR3 has 13 amino acids. The ends were cut back, 5 bases at V and 1 base at J, with 8 bases in the middle.

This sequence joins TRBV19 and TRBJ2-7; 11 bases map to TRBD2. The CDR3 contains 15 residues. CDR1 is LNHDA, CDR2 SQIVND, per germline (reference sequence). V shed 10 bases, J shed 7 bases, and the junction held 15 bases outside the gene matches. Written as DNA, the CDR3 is TGTGCCACCCTAGACCTCGGGACTAGCGGAGAAGAGCAGTACTTC. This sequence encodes CATLDLGTSGEEQYF.

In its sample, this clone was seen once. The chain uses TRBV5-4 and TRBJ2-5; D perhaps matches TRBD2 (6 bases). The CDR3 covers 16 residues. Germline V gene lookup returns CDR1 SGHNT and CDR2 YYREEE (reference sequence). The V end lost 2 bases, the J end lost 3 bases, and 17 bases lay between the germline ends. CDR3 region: CASSLGSRGVEETQYF. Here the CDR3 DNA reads TGTGCCAGCAGCTTAGGATCGCGGGGAGTAGAAGAGACCCAGTACTTC.

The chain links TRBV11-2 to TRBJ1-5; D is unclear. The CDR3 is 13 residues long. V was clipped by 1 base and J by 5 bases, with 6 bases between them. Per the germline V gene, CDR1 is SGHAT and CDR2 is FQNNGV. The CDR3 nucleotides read TGTGCCAGCAGCTTAGCACTTTATCAGCCCCAGCATTTT. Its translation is CASSLALYQPQHF.